One sample yielded the 2 T cell receptor beta chains listed below, sequenced in a study of T cell responses to AZD1222 COVID-19 vaccine (dated by TCRdb to the early 2020s). This specimen's time point label, per the study, means: about 28 days (+/-7) after the second vaccine dose. Library method: the immunoSEQ multiplex PCR assay. In its TCRdb copy, this immuneACCESS table keeps in-frame sequences only and misses some clones. Where compared with another copy, unresolved V genes explain less than half of these, and the others have no known cause. Here the sample has 100,000 to 120,000 clones; more than 90% occur a single time. The ten top clones hold 2% to 2.5% of the sample. Specimen: peripheral blood, collected 28 days after the second AZD1222 dose. These receptors were collected from an adult who received the AZD1222 COVID-19 vaccine.

This sequence joins TRBV7-9 and TRBJ2-3; TRBD2 matches at 10 bases. This CDR3 has 16 amino acids. V was pared by 5 bases and J by 6 bases, with 11 bases of the junction left unmatched. Per germline, CDR1 SEHNR and CDR2 FQNEAQ (reference sequence). The CDR3 DNA reads TGTGCCAGCAGCGCGGGACTAGCGTCGGGCTTCGATACGCAGTATTTT. Protein: CASSAGLASGFDTQYF.

The chain uses TRBV19 and TRBJ1-5, with TRBD1 matching over 8 bases. Germline loops: CDR1 LNHDA, CDR2 SQIVND (reference sequence). J lost 2 bases, V lost 7 bases, and 7 bases had no gene match. The CDR3 is 15 amino acids. The CDR3 loop reads CASTPQTGGNQPQHF. The CDR3 nucleotides are TGTGCCAGTACCCCGCAGACAGGGGGCAATCAGCCCCAGCATTTT. The full variable domain, its missing parts supplied by reference TRBV19 and TRBJ1-5, is DGGITQSPKYLFRKEGQNVTLSCEQNLNHDAMYWYRQDPGQGLRLIYYSQIVNDFQKGDIAEGYSVSREKKESFPLTVTSAQKNPTAFYLCASTPQTGGNQPQHFGDGTRLSIL.